A selection of T cell receptor beta chains follows, all from one sample in a study of T cell responses to AZD1222 COVID-19 vaccine. Assay used: immunoSEQ multiplex PCR; TCRdb lists only in-frame clones, some missing. The sample lists around 140,000 clones, about nine tenths occurring once. Sample: peripheral blood, taken on day 0 of AZD1222 vaccination. The receptors derive from an adult in good health. CDR3s include the opening cysteine and the closing phenylalanine or tryptophan. The D gene is left open where the match is weak. Expanded clones get a size class; other rows say once, few or many, or leave the size out.

j_call v_call clone_size d_call cdr3_aa cdr3_nt
TRBJ2-7 TRBV6-1 . TRBD2 CASSEAKGRDEQYF TGTGCCAGCAGTGAAGCCAAGGGGAGGGACGAGCAGTACTTC
TRBJ1-2 TRBV30 . . CAWSSGGGYTF TGTGCCTGGAGTTCCGGGGGTGGCTACACCTTC
TRBJ1-5 TRBV5-1 . . CASSPSPTNSQPQHF TGCGCCAGCAGTCCCTCCCCCACGAACAGTCAGCCCCAGCATTTT
TRBJ2-2 TRBV4-2 . . CASSQEGRETGELFF TGTGCCAGCAGCCAGGAGGGCCGGGAAACCGGGGAGCTGTTTTTT
TRBJ2-2 TRBV2 . . CASSDIGRDSEHGELFF TGTGCCAGCAGTGATATAGGCAGGGATTCGGAACACGGGGAGCTGTTTTTT
TRBJ1-5 TRBV11-3 . . CASSPRGSNQPQHF TGTGCCAGCAGCCCCCGGGGTAGCAATCAGCCCCAGCATTTT
TRBJ1-2 TRBV6-1 . . CASSEADLNYGYTF TGTGCCAGCAGTGAAGCCGACCTTAACTATGGCTACACCTTC
TRBJ2-7 TRBV10-3 . . CAISRTDEQYF TGTGCCATCAGCAGGACGGACGAGCAGTACTTC
TRBJ2-1 TRBV27 . . CASSFLGGAYNEQFF TGTGCCAGCAGTTTTTTAGGGGGGGCCTACAATGAGCAGTTCTTC
TRBJ1-2 TRBV28 . . CASSLLRDYGYTF TGTGCCAGCAGTTTGTTAAGGGACTATGGCTACACCTTC
TRBJ1-1 TRBV6-1 . . CASSERVRGLLEAFF TGTGCCAGCAGTGAAAGAGTGAGAGGGCTACTTGAAGCTTTCTTT
TRBJ1-2 TRBV4-1 . . CASSQGGGERSGYGYTF TGCGCCAGCAGCCAAGGGGGAGGGGAAAGGTCTGGCTATGGCTACACCTTC
TRBJ1-5 TRBV9 . . CASSIESYGPQHF TGTGCCAGCAGCATAGAGTCCTACGGGCCCCAGCATTTT
TRBJ2-7 TRBV9 . . CASSVGGGSRAEQYF TGTGCCAGCAGCGTAGGTGGCGGTAGTAGGGCCGAGCAGTACTTC
TRBJ2-3 TRBV6-4 few TRBD1 CASSERQGETDTQYF TGTGCCAGCAGTGAAAGGCAGGGGGAAACAGATACGCAGTATTTT
TRBJ2-1 TRBV3-1/TRBV3-2 . TRBD2 CASSPWEGGNEQFF TGTGCCAGCAGTCCCTGGGAGGGAGGGAATGAGCAGTTCTTC
TRBJ2-7 TRBV18 . TRBD2 CASSPTVEHTSGDLYEQYF TGTGCCAGCTCACCCACCGTAGAGCACACTAGCGGAGATCTCTACGAGCAGTACTTC
TRBJ1-1 TRBV18 . TRBD1 CASSRNKGQGGTEAFF TGTGCCAGCTCACGCAATAAGGGACAGGGAGGCACTGAAGCTTTCTTT
TRBJ1-2 TRBV20-1 . . CSAQRGYGYTF TGCAGTGCTCAGAGGGGGTATGGCTACACCTTC
TRBJ1-5 TRBV19 once TRBD1 CASSHRDSSYSNQPQHF TGTGCCAGTAGCCATCGGGACAGCTCATATAGCAATCAGCCCCAGCATTTT